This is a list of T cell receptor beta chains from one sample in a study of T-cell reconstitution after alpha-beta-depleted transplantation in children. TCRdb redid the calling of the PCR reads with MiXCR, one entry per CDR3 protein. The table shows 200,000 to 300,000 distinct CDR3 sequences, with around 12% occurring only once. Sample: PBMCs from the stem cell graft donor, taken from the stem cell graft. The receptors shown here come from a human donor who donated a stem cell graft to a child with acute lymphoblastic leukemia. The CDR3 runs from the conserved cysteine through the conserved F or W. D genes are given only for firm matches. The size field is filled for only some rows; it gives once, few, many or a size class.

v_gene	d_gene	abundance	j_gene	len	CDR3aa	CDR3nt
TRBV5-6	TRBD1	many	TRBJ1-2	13	CASSPGQGKGYTF	TGTGCCAGCAGCCCGGGACAGGGGAAAGGCTACACCTTC
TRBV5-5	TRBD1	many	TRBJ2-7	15	CASTSEGQGAYEQYF	TGTGCCAGCACTAGTGAAGGACAGGGGGCTTACGAGCAGTACTTC
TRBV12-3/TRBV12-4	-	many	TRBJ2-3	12	CASRIATDTQYF	TGTGCCAGCAGGATAGCCACAGATACGCAGTATTTT
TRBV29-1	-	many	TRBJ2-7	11	CSVLSNYEQYF	TGCAGCGTATTATCAAACTACGAGCAGTACTTC
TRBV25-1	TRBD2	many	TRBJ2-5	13	CASSAVGGGTQYF	TGTGCCAGCAGTGCGGTCGGCGGGGGGACCCAGTACTTC
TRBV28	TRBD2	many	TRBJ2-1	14	CASSPSGSYNEQFF	TGTGCCAGCAGTCCTAGCGGGTCCTACAATGAGCAGTTCTTC
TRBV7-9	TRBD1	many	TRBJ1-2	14	CASSSPGTGDGYTF	TGTGCCAGCAGCTCCCCCGGGACAGGGGATGGCTACACCTTC
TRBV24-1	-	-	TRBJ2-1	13	CATSDLGYNEQFF	TGTGCCACCAGTGATTTGGGGTACAATGAGCAGTTCTTC
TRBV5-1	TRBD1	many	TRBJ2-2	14	CASSVGTVGGELFF	TGCGCCAGCAGCGTGGGGACAGTCGGAGGGGAGCTGTTTTTT
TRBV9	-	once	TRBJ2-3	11	CASGRPDTQYF	TGTGCCAGCGGACGCCCAGATACGCAGTATTTT
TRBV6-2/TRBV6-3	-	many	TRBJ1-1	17	CASVWVPGGRMNTEAFF	TGTGCCAGCGTTTGGGTACCAGGAGGAAGGATGAACACTGAAGCTTTCTTT
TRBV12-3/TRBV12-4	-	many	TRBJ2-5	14	CASSALLASETQYF	TGTGCCAGCAGCGCCCTCCTAGCTTCCGAGACCCAGTACTTC
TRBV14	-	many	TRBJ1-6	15	CASSQVSSYNSPLHF	TGTGCCAGCAGCCAAGTCTCCTCCTATAATTCACCCCTCCACTTT
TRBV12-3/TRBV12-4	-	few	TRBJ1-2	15	CASSRIHPSNYGYTF	TGTGCCAGCAGCCGTATTCACCCTTCTAACTATGGCTACACCTTC
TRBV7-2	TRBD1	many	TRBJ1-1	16	CASSSRTGRGNTEAFF	TGTGCCAGCAGCTCGCGGACAGGGAGAGGAAACACTGAAGCTTTCTTT
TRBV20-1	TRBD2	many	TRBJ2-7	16	CSASSGVLAGHYEQYF	TGCAGTGCTAGCTCAGGGGTGTTAGCGGGGCACTACGAGCAGTACTTC
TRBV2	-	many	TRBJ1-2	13	CASSRDGTLDYTF	TGTGCCAGCAGTCGCGATGGGACATTGGACTACACCTTC
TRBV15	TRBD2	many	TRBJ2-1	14	CATSYAGGDNEQFF	TGTGCCACCAGCTACGCGGGAGGGGACAATGAGCAGTTCTTC
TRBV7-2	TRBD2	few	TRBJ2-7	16	CASSSSRRGVVYEQYF	TGTGCCAGCAGCTCCTCACGTCGGGGGGTAGTCTACGAGCAGTACTTC
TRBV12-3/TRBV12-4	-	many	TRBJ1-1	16	CASSLFRGYYGTEAFF	TGTGCCAGCAGTTTATTTCGGGGGTATTACGGCACTGAAGCTTTCTTT
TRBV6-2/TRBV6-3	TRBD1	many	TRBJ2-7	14	CASSYGTGGYEQYF	TGTGCCAGCAGTTACGGGACAGGGGGCTACGAGCAGTACTTC
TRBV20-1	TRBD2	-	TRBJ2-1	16	CSARDPHGLAGTEQFF	TGCAGTGCTAGAGATCCCCATGGACTAGCGGGAACTGAGCAGTTCTTC
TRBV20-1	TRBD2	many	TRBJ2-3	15	CSARDSSGTRDTQYF	TGCAGTGCTAGAGATTCCTCCGGGACTAGGGATACGCAGTATTTT
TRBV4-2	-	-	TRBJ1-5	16	CASSHLGQSRNQPQHF	TGTGCCAGCAGCCACCTCGGACAGTCTCGCAATCAGCCCCAGCATTTT
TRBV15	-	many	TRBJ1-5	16	CATSSSRRYSNQPQHF	TGTGCCACCAGCAGTAGCAGGAGATATAGCAATCAGCCCCAGCATTTT
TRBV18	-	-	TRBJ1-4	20	CASSAFYGGASYGSGEKLFF	TGTGCCAGCTCAGCGTTTTACGGAGGGGCCTCTTATGGTTCCGGGGAAAAACTGTTTTTT
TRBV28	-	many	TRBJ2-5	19	CASRESYGTRTLGEETQYF	TGTGCCAGCAGAGAGTCTTATGGGACTCGTACTCTTGGCGAGGAGACCCAGTACTTC
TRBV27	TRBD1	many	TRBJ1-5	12	CATGQGYQPQHF	TGTGCCACAGGACAGGGGTATCAGCCCCAGCATTTT
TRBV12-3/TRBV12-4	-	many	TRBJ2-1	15	CASSLVAGARDEQFF	TGTGCCAGCAGCCTAGTTGCGGGGGCAAGGGATGAGCAGTTCTTC
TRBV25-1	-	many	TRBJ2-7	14	CASSEQNYPYEQYF	TGTGCCAGCAGTGAGCAGAACTACCCCTACGAGCAGTACTTC
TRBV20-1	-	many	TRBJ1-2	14	CSAFPGITRGGYTF	TGCAGTGCTTTTCCCGGGATCACACGGGGCGGCTACACCTTC
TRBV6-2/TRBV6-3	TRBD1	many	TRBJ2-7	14	CASRPSGQGDEQYF	TGTGCCAGCAGACCCTCGGGACAGGGTGACGAGCAGTACTTC
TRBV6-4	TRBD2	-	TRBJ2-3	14	CASSDLAGKDTQYF	TGTGCCAGCAGCGATCTAGCGGGAAAAGATACGCAGTATTTT
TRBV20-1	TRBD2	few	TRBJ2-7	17	CSARPEKGRGSGYEQYF	TGCAGTGCTAGACCGGAAAAAGGGCGGGGGTCCGGGTACGAGCAGTACTTC
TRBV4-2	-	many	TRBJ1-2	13	CASSQDGGPGYTF	TGTGCCAGCAGCCAAGATGGGGGGCCTGGCTACACCTTC
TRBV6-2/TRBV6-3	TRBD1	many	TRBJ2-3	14	CASSYRTGGSPQYF	TGTGCCAGCAGTTACCGGACAGGGGGTTCCCCGCAGTATTTT
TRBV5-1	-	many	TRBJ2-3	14	CASSLGGITDTQYF	TGCGCCAGCAGCTTGGGGGGTATCACAGATACGCAGTATTTT
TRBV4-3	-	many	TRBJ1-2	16	CASSQDRGGALYGYTF	TGCGCCAGCAGCCAAGATCGCGGAGGGGCGCTCTATGGCTACACCTTC
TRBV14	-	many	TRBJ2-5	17	CASSQGLSRGHRETQYF	TGTGCCAGCAGCCAAGGGCTCTCGCGGGGGCACAGAGAGACCCAGTACTTC
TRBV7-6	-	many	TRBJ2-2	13	CASKRINTGELFF	TGTGCCAGCAAGCGGATTAACACCGGGGAGCTGTTTTTT
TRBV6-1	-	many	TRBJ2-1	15	CASSDREWPYNEQFF	TGTGCCAGCAGTGACAGGGAGTGGCCCTACAATGAGCAGTTCTTC
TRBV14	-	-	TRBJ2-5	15	CASSQSAGLTETQYF	TGTGCCAGCAGCCAATCGGCAGGTCTGACGGAGACCCAGTACTTC
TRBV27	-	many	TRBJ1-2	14	CASSLSGQTYGYTF	TGTGCCAGCAGTTTATCGGGGCAAACCTATGGCTACACCTTC
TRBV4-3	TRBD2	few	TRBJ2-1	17	CASSQEGRGLAGGEQFF	TGCGCCAGCAGCCAGGAGGGCCGGGGACTAGCGGGGGGGGAGCAGTTCTTC
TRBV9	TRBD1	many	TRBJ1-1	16	CASSVRQGAHEDEAFF	TGTGCCAGCAGCGTAAGACAGGGGGCGCATGAAGATGAAGCTTTCTTT
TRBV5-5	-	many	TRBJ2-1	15	CASSLVGTVYNEQFF	TGTGCCAGCAGCTTGGTTGGTACAGTCTACAATGAGCAGTTCTTC
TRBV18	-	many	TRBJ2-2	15	CASSPPEGKAGELFF	TGTGCCAGCTCACCCCCAGAGGGGAAGGCCGGGGAGCTGTTTTTT
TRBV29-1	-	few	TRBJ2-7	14	CSGRTPISTYEQCF	TGCAGCGGCCGGACCCCAATTTCGACCTACGAGCAGTGCTTC
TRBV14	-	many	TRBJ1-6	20	CASSGGLFQSRSSYNSPLHF	TGTGCCAGCAGTGGAGGGCTCTTTCAGAGCCGGAGCTCCTATAATTCACCCCTCCACTTT
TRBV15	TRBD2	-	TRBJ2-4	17	CATSRERAGGRRSIQYF	TGTGCCACCAGCAGAGAAAGAGCGGGGGGACGACGCTCCATTCAGTACTTC
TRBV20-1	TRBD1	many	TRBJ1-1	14	CSARVQGVNTEAFF	TGCAGTGCTAGGGTTCAGGGGGTGAACACTGAAGCTTTCTTT